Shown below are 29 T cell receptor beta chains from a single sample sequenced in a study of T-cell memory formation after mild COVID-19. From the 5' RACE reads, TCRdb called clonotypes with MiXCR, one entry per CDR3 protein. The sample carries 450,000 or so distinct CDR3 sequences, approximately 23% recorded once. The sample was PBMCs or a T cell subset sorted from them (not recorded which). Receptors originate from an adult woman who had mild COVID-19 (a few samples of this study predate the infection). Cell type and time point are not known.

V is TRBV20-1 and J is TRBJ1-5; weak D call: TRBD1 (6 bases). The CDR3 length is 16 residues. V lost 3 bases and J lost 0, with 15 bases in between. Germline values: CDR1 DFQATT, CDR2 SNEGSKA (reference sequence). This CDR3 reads CSASSGTRISNQPQHF. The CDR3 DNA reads TGCAGTGCTAGTAGCGGGACACGGATTAGCAATCAGCCCCAGCATTTT.

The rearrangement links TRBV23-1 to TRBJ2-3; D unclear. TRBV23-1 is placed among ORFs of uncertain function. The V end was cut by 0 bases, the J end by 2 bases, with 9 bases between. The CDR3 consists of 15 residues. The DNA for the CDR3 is TGCGCCAGCAGTCAATCGGCGGTATACACAGATACGCAGTATTTT. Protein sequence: CASSQSAVYTDTQYF.

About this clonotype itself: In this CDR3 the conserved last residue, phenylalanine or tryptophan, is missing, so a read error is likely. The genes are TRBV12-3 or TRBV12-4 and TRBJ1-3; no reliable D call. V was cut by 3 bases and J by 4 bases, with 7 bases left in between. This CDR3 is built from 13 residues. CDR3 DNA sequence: TGTGCCAGCAGTTTTATGGGGGGAAACACCATATATATT. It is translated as CASSFMGGNTIYI.

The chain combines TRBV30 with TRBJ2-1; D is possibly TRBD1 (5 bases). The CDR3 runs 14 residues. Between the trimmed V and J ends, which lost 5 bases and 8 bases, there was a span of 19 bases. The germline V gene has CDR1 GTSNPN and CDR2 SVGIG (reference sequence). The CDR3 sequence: CAWRIGQGLDEQFF. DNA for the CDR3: TGTGCCTGGCGTATCGGGCAGGGCCTCGATGAGCAGTTCTTC.

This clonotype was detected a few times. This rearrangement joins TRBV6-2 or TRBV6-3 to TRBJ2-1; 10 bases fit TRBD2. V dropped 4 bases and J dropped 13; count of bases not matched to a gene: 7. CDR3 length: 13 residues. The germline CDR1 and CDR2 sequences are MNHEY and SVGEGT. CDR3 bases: TGTGCCAGCAGTTGGGCTAGCGGGAGTTTCCAGTTCTTC. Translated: CASSWASGSFQFF.

The CDR3 DNA follows: TGCGCCAGCAGGGGACAGGGAACCGAGCAGTACTTC. This translates into CASRGQGTEQYF. The chain joins TRBV4-1 to TRBJ2-7, with 9 positions matching TRBD1. Losses at the gene ends were 6 bases for V and 6 bases for J; bases not matched to a gene: 3. This CDR3 comprises 12 residues. The germline V gene encodes CDR1 MGHRA and CDR2 YSYEKL.

CDR3 nucleotides: TGTGCCAGCAGCTTAGGTCGGACGGCTTTCTTT. It codes for CASSLGRTAFF. The chain joins TRBV11-2 to TRBJ1-1; D gene uncertain. Germline-derived CDR1 and CDR2 are SGHAT and FQNNGV. The V end lost 1 base, the J end lost 11 bases, and 8 bases lay between the germline ends. The CDR3 sequence is 11 residues long. Supplemented by reference TRBV11-2 and TRBJ1-1, the full variable domain reads EAGVAQSPRYKIIEKRQSVAFWCNPISGHATLYWYQQILGQGPKLLIQFQNNGVVDDSQLPKDRFSAERLKGVDSTLKIQPAKLEDSAVYLCASSLGRTAFFGQGTRLTVV.

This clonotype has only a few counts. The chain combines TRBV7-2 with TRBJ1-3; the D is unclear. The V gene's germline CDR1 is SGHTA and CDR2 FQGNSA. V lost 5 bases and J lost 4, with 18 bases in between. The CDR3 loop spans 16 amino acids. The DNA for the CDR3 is TGTGCCAGCAGCCGGGGAGGGTCCATCTTAGGAAACACCATATATTTT. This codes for CASSRGGSILGNTIYF.

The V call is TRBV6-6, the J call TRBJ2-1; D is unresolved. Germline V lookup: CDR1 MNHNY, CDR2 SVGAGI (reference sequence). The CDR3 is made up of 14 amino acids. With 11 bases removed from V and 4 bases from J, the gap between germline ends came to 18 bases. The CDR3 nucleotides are TGTGCCGTCCCAATCCTAGGAACATACAATGAGCAGTTCTTC. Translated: CAVPILGTYNEQFF.

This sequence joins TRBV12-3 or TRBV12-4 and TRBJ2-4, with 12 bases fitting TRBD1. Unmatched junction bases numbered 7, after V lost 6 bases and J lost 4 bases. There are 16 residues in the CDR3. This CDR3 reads CASSGTGGVSKNIQYF. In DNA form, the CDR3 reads TGTGCCAGCAGCGGGACAGGGGGCGTCTCAAAAAACATTCAGTACTTC.

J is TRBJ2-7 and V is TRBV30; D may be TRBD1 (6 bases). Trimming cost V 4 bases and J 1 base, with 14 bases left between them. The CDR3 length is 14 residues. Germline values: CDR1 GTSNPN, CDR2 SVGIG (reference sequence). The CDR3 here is CAWNQGTVSYEQYF. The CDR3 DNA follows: TGTGCCTGGAATCAGGGGACGGTATCCTACGAGCAGTACTTC.

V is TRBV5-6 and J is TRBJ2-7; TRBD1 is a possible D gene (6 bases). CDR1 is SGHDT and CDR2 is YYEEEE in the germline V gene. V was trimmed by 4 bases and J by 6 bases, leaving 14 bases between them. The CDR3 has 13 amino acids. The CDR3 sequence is CASSDGTTGEQYF. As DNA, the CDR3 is TGTGCCAGCAGCGACGGGACAACCGGCGAGCAGTACTTC.

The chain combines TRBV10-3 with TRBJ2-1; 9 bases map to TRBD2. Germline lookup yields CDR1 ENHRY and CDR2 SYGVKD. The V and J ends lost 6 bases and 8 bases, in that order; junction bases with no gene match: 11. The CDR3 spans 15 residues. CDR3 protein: CAIRSGGRAVDEQFF. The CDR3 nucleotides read TGTGCCATCAGGAGCGGCGGGAGGGCCGTGGATGAGCAGTTCTTC.

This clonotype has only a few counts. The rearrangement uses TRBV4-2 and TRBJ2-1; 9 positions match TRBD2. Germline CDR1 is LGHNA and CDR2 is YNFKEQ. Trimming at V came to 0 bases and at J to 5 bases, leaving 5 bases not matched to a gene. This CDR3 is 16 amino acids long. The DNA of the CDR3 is TGTGCCAGCAGCCAAGATTTGGCGGGAGGGAACAATGAGCAGTTCTTC. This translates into CASSQDLAGGNNEQFF.

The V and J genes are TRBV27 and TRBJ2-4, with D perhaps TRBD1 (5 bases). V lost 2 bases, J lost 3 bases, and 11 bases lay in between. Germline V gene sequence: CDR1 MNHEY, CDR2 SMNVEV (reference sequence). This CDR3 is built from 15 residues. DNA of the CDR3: TGTGCCAGCAGTTTAGACAGTCTTAACAAAAACATTCAGTACTTC. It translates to CASSLDSLNKNIQYF.

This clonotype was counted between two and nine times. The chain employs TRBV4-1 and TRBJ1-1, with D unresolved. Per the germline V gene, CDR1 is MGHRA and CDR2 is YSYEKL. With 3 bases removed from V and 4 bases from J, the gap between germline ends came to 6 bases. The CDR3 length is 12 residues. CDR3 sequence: CASSQPLTEAFF. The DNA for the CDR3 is TGCGCCAGCAGCCAGCCCCTCACTGAAGCTTTCTTT.

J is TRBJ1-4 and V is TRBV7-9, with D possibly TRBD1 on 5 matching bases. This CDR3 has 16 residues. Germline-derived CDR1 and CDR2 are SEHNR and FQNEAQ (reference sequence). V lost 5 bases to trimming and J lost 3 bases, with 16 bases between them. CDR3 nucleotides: TGTGCCAGCAGCCCAGGCAATGGGGGATCTAATGAAAAACTGTTTTTT. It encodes CASSPGNGGSNEKLFF.

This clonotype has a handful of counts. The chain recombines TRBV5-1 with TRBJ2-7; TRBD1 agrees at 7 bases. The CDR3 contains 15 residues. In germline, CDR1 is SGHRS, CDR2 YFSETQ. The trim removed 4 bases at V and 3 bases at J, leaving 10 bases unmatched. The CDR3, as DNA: TGCGCCAGCAGCGGGTGGGGGACAGACGACTACGAGCAGTACTTC. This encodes CASSGWGTDDYEQYF.

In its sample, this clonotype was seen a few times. CDR3 DNA sequence: TGTGCCACCCTTGATGGTATCACCGGGGAGCTGTTTTTT. This gives the protein CATLDGITGELFF. The chain links TRBV27 to TRBJ2-2; no firm D call. In germline, CDR1 is MNHEY, CDR2 SMNVEV (reference sequence). This CDR3 comprises 13 residues. Trimming cost V 10 bases and J 4 bases, with 13 bases left between them.

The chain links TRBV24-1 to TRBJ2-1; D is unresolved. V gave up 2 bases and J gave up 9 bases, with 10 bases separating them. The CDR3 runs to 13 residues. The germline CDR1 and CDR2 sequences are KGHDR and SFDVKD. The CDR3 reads CATSDSPGVEQFF. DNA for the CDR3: TGTGCCACCAGTGATTCACCAGGTGTTGAGCAGTTCTTC.

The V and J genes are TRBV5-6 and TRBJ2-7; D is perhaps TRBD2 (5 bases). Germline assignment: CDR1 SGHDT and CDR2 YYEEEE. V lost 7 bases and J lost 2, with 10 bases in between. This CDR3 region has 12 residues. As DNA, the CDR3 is TGTGCCAGCGGCACCGGGACCTACGAGCAGTACTTC. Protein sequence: CASGTGTYEQYF.

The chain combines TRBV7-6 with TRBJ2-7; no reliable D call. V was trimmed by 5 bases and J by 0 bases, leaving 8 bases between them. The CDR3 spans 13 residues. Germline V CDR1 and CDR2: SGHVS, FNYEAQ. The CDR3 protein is CASSPLDSYEQYF. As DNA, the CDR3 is TGTGCCAGCAGCCCACTGGACTCCTACGAGCAGTACTTC.

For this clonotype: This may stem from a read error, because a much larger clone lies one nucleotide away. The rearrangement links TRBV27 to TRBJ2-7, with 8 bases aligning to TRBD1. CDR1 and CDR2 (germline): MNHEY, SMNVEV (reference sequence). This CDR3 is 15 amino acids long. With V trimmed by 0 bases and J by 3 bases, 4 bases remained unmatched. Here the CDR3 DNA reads TGTGCCAGCAGTTTATCGGGGACAGGTGACTACGAGCAGTACTTC. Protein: CASSLSGTGDYEQYF.

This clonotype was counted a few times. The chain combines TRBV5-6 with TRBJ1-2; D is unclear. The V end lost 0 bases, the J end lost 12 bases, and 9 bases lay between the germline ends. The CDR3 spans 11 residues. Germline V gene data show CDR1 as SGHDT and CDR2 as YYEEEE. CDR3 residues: CASSLGGKNTF. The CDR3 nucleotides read TGTGCCAGCAGCTTGGGCGGGAAAAACACCTTC.

CDR3 DNA sequence: TGCAGTGCTAGAGATCTGCAGGCGGCCACTATCAATCAGCCCCAGCATTTT. Amino acid sequence: CSARDLQAATINQPQHF. The chain couples TRBV20-1 to TRBJ1-5; D not resolved. The CDR3 extends over 17 amino acids. The germline V gene has CDR1 DFQATT and CDR2 SNEGSKA (reference sequence). V shed 0 bases and J shed 3 bases, with 18 bases lying between them.

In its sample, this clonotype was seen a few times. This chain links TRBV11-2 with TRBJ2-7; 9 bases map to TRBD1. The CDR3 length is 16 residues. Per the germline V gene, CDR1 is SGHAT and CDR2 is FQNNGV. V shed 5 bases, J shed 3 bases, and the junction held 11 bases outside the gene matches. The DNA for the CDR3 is TGTGCCAGCAGCACTACCGGGACAGGGACCTTCTACGAGCAGTACTTC. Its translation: CASSTTGTGTFYEQYF.

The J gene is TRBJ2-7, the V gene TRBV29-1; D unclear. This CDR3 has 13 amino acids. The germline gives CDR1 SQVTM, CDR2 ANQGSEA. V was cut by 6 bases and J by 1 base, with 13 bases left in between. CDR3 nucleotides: TGCAGCGTGGCGACGGACGGGTCCTACGAGCAGTACTTC. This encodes CSVATDGSYEQYF.

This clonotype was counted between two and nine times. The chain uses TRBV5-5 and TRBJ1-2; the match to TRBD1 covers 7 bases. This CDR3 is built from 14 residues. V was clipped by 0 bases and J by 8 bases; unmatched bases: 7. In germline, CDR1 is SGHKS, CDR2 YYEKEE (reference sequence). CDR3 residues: CASSLATTGRGYTF. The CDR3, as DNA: TGTGCCAGCAGCTTGGCCACGACAGGGAGGGGCTACACCTTC.

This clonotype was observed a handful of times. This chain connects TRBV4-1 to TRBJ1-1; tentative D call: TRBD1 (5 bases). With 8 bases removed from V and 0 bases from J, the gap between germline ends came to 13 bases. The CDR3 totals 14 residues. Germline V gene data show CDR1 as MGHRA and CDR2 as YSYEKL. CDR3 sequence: CASSWGSMNTEAFF. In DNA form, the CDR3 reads TGCGCCAGCTCCTGGGGCAGCATGAACACTGAAGCTTTCTTT.